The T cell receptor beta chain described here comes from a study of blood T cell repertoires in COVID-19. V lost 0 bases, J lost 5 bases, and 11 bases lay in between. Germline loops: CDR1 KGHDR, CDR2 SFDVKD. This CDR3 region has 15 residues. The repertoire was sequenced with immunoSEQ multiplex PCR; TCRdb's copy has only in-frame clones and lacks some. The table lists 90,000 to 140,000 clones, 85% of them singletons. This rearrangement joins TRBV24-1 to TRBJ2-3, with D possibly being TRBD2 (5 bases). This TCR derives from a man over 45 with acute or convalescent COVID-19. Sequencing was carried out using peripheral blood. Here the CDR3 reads CATSDLEGSQDTQYF. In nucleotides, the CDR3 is TGTGCCACCAGTGATTTGGAGGGCAGTCAAGATACGCAGTATTTT.